Given below is one T cell receptor beta chain in context. The specificity of this receptor is unknown. Per-nucleotide qualities are absent, and no much larger clonotype sits a single base away. This sample stems from a study of T cells in Graves' hyperthyroidism and ophthalmopathy (dated by TCRdb to between 2019 and 2020). For the wider study: Peripheral blood samples were taken at initial diagnosis, before any treatment was given. The paper reports TCR Vbeta CDR3 sequencing of over 120 peripheral blood samples: over 40 ophthalmopathy, roughly 74 hyperthyroidism and approximately 17 progressor patients. In addition, the study compared T-cell repertoires in thyroid tissue and in blood from five or six Graves' hyperthyroidism patients. Prospective prediction of ophthalmopathy was tested in an independent validation cohort consisting of 18 hyperthyroidism patients and over 15 patients who later progressed to ophthalmopathy. The 75 to 100 discovery patients were randomly split 7:3 into training and test sets. Following sampling, methimazole starting at 30 mg daily was given to hyperthyroidism patients, and high-dose intravenous methylprednisolone was given to ophthalmopathy patients. TCR V-J signatures able to tell the groups apart were searched for in a discovery cohort of approximately 95 patients, of whom around 42 had Graves' ophthalmopathy and roughly 59 had stable Graves' hyperthyroidism.

In the ophthalmopathy patients, disease was moderately to severely active, with a Clinical Activity Score of 3 or more, a NOSPECS grade of 4 or more, and a duration of less than 3 months. Patients with uncontrolled infections, other autoimmune diseases, pregnancy or lactation were excluded. Diagnoses were based on clinical symptoms, serum thyroxine and TRAb, thyroid ultrasound and orbital computed tomography. PBMCs were isolated from approximately 10 ml of fresh peripheral blood by Ficoll-Paque density gradient centrifugation. Trizol reagent was used to extract total RNA, and RNA quality was then checked on an Agilent 2100 Bioanalyzer. The CDR3 numbers 13 residues from cysteine through phenylalanine. The entry retains the CDR3 DNA only, 39 bases that are in frame from base 1. V and J are trimmed by 2 bases and 5 bases, and the gene matches miss 3 bases of the junction. For CDR1 and CDR2, the germline V gene lists SGHTA and FQGTGA.

Overall study results and their limits: Most expanded thyroid clonotypes (frequency above 0.001) were also detected in blood, a finding suggesting that blood repertoires may reflect thyroid immune responses. In cross-validation, a model built on a 13 V-J signature told ophthalmopathy apart from stable hyperthyroidism with approximately 91% sensitivity and 81% to 82% specificity, and in testing the same model reached 80%/75%. During validation, the model predicted progression to ophthalmopathy a median of around 7 months ahead of onset, with almost 71% sensitivity and around 73% specificity. Sample size was not statistically predetermined, and investigators were not blinded to group allocation.

The TCR beta CDR3 regions were amplified from the RNA transcripts. The first round of RT-PCR for the TCR CDR3 was performed with the HTBI primer set and the Qiagen OneStep RT-PCR kit. Libraries were constructed in a second round of multiplex PCR, after which size selection and purification were carried out. The libraries were sequenced on an Illumina HiSeq2000 using paired-end 100 bp reads. The paper's data handling went like this. SOAPnuke was used to process the raw data, removing reads that contained adapters or uncalled bases, had a mean Phred below 15, or lacked an exact match to the constant primer or identifier. High-quality paired reads were merged with COPE v1.2.5, and unique nucleotide sequences were defined as clonotypes. Clonotypes were aligned to IMGT TRBV, TRBD and TRBJ reference segments using MiTCR v1.1. The analysis was restricted to V-J combinations with a frequency above 0.0001, which together covered about 99% of the repertoires. The TCS score was defined as the ratio of F50 (clonal expansion) to E x V (chaos), calculated using BLOSUM62-based TCRdist between CDR3 peptides within each V-J. Welch's t-statistics and random forest reduced 500 to 650 V-J features to 13, which were used in a naive Bayes classifier (R e1071). The public reads were run again by TCRdb, first through fastp at Q25 and then through MiXCR, and only productive beta chains were kept. Every entry covers one CDR3 protein and lists the most common genes and DNA from its rows. The V and J calls and clone size are TCRdb's, not the authors'. The sample table lists more than 350,000 distinct CDR3 sequences, approximately 14% of them with a count of one. 15% to 20% of the sample is held by the ten biggest clonotypes.

The sequencing input was blood. This receptor was identified in a woman in her sixties with Graves' ophthalmopathy. The chain links TRBV7-3 with TRBJ2-7; TRBD1 matches 7 bases in the middle. The bases are TGTGCCAGCAGCTTATACAGGGGCGACGAGCAGTACTTC. Translated, this is CASSLYRGDEQYF.